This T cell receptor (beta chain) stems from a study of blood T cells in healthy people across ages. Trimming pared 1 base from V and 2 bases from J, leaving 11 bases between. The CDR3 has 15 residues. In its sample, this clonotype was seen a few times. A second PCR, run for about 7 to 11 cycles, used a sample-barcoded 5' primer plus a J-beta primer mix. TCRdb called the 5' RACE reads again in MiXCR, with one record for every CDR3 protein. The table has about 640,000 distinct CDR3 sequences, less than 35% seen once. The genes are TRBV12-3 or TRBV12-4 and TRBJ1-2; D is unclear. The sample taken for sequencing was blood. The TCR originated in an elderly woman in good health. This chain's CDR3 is CASSLGPGRNYGYTF. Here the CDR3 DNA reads TGTGCCAGCAGTTTAGGGCCGGGGAGGAACTATGGCTACACCTTC.